Listed below are T cell receptor beta chains from one sample, sequenced in a study of blood T cell repertoires in COVID-19. Some clones are missing from TCRdb's copy, which holds only in-frame ones; the method was immunoSEQ multiplex PCR. This sample has 60,000 to 75,000 clones, with around 83% found just once. Sequenced material: peripheral blood. These receptors all come from a human donor in a cohort sampled during active COVID-19. CDR3s leave out the opening cysteine and the closing phenylalanine or tryptophan. Not all rows give a size; the values are once, few, many and, for expanded clones, a class.

>-|TRBJ1-6|TRBV3-1/TRBV3-2
ASSRDRASSPLH
>-|TRBJ1-1|TRBV7-2
ASSRGQATGEAF
>once|TRBJ1-2|TRBV5-1
ASSSPRGYT
>once|TRBJ2-4|TRBV2
ASRERVTKNIQY
>-|TRBJ2-7|TRBV5-1
ASSLGTSGIYEQY
>-|TRBJ2-5|TRBV2
ASKGGGETQY
>-|TRBJ1-1|TRBV28
ASSSGFGLAV
>-|TRBJ1-4|TRBV5-1
ASSRKGDPLPREDEKLF
>-|TRBJ1-3|TRBV11-2
ASSLVQGGLSGNTIY
>-|TRBJ1-2|TRBV20-1
SKLANYGYT
>-|TRBJ2-3|TRBV10-1
ASSPLRRFSTDTQY
>-|TRBJ2-2|TRBV5-1
ASRRDRANTGELF
>-|TRBJ2-3|TRBV5-4
ASSLGLAGTDTQY
>-|TRBJ2-7|TRBV12-3/TRBV12-4
ASRRDSSYEQY
>-|TRBJ2-1|TRBV1
TSSQDRGSSYNEQF
>-|TRBJ2-2|TRBV29-1
SVKGVGTGELF